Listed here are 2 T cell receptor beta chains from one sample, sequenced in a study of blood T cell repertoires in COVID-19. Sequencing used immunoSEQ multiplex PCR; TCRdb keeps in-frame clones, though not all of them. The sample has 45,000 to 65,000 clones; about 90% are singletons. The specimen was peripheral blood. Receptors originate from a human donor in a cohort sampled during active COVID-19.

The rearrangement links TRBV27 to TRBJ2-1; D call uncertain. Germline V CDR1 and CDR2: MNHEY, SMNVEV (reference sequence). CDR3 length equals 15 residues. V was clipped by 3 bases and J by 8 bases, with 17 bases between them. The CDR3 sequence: CASSFDSGLVDEQFF. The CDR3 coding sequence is TGTGCCAGCAGTTTCGATAGTGGGCTCGTTGATGAGCAGTTCTTC.

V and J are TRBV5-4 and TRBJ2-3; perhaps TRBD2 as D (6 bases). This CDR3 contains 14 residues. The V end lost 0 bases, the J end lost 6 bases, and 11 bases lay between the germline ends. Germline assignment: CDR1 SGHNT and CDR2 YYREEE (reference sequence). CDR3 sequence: CASSLAGVSDTQYF. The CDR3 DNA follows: TGTGCCAGCAGCTTGGCGGGAGTCTCCGATACGCAGTATTTT.